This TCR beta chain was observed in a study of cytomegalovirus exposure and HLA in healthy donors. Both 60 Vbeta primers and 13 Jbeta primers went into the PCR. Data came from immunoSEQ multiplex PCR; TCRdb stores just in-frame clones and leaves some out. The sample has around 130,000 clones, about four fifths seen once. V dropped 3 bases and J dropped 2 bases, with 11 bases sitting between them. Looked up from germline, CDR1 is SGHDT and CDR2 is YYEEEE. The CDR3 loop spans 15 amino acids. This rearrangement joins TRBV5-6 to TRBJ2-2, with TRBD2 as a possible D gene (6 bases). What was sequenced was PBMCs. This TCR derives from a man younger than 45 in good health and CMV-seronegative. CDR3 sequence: CASSSGLINTGELFF. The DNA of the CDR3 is TGTGCCAGCAGCTCGGGACTCATCAACACCGGGGAGCTGTTTTTT.